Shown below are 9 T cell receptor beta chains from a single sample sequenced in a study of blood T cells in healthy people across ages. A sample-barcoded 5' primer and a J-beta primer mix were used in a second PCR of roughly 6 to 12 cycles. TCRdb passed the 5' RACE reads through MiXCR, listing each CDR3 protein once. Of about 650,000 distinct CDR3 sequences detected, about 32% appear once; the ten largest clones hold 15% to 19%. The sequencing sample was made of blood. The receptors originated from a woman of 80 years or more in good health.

The CDR3 nucleotides are TGTGCCAGTAGCCAAGGAGGGGAGAGAAACATTCAGTACTTC. This sequence encodes CASSQGGERNIQYF. J is TRBJ2-4 and V is TRBV19; tentative D call: TRBD2 (6 bases). Germline CDR1 and CDR2: LNHDA and SQIVND (reference sequence). Trimming pared 6 bases from V and 6 bases from J, leaving 15 bases between. The CDR3 is 14 residues long. The entire variable domain, with the rest obtained from reference TRBV19 and TRBJ2-4, is as follows: DGGITQSPKYLFRKEGQNVTLSCEQNLNHDAMYWYRQDPGQGLRLIYYSQIVNDFQKGDIAEGYSVSREKKESFPLTVTSAQKNPTAFYLCASSQGGERNIQYFGAGTRLSVL.

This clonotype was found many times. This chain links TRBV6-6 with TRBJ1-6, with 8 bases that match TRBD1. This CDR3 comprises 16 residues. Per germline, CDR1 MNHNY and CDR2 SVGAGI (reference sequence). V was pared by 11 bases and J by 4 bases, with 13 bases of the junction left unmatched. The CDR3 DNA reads TGTGCCGCCAGCTTAGGGCAGGGGGCTTATAATTCACCCCTCCACTTT. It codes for CAASLGQGAYNSPLHF.

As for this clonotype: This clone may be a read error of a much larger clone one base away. This CDR3 reads CTSSRYSNTGEQYF. The CDR3 nucleotides read TGTACCAGCAGCAGATATTCGAATACGGGGGAGCAGTACTTC. This chain joins TRBV21-1 and TRBJ2-7. TRBV21-1 is annotated as a pseudogene. CDR3 length: 14 amino acids.

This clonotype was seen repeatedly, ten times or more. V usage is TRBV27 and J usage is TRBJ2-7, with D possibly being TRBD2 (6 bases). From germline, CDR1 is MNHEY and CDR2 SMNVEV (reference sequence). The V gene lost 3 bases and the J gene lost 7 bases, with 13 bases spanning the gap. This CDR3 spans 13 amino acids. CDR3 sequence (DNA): TGTGCCAGCAGTTTGGGCTCTGGGGGGGAGCAGTACTTC. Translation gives CASSLGSGGEQYF.

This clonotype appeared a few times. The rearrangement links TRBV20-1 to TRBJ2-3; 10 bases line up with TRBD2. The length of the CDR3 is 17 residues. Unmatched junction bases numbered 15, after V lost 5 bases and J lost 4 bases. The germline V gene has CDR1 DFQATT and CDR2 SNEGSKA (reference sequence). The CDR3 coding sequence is TGCAGTGCTCCTACCCTAGCGGGGGAACTCCGCCCAGATACGCAGTATTTT. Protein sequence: CSAPTLAGELRPDTQYF.

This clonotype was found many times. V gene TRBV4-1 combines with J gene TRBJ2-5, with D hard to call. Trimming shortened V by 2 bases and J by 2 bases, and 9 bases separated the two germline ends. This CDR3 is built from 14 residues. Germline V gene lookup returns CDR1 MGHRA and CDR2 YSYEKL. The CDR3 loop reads CASSQPFLQETQYF. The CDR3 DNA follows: TGCGCCAGCAGCCAACCATTCTTACAAGAGACCCAGTACTTC.

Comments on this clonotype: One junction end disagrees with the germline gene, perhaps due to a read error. The CDR3 DNA reads TGTGCCGGCAGTCGGGGACAGGGCCCCTATGGCTACACCTTC. Translation gives CAGSRGQGPYGYTF. V and J are TRBV6-5 and TRBJ1-2, with TRBD1 matching over 9 bases. The germline CDR1 and CDR2 sequences are MNHEY and SVGAGI. The CDR3 sequence is 14 residues long.

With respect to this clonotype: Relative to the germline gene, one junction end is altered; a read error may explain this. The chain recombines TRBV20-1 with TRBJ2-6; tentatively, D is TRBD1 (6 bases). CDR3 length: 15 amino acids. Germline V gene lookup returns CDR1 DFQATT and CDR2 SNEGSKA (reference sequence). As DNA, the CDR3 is TGCGGTGCAAGTGCCCAGGGGAGCGGGGCCAACGTCCTGACTTTC. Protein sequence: CGASAQGSGANVLTF.

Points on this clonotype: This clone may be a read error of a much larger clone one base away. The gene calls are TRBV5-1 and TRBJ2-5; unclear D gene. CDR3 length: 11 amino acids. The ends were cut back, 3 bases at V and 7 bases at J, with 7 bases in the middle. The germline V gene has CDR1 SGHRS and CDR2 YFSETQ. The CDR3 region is CASSSERTQYF. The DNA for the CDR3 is TGCGCCAGCAGCTCCGAGCGGACCCAGTACTTC.